What follows is one T cell receptor (beta chain) and its context. Lacking the conserved final phenylalanine or tryptophan, this CDR3 likely reflects a read error. No DNA is shown, since the ends of the CDR3 on it are uncertain; the CDR3 is the one TCRdb lists. By flow cytometry, patients selected for sequencing had shown an expansion of CD8+CD57+ cells. This entry comes from a study of CD8+CD57+ T cells in acquired aplastic anemia. Study-level background: Mean DNA quantity obtained from sorted CD4+ and CD8+ cells was 3 to 4 ug.

The CDR3 is made up of 12 amino acids, end residues included. Looked up from germline, CDR1 is SEHNR and CDR2 is FQNEAQ (reference sequence). Genomic DNA, serving as template, underwent TCR beta VDJ and CDR3 profiling. A single record per CDR3 protein comes from TCRdb applying MiXCR to the reads. The data contain hundreds of thousands of distinct CDR3 sequences, 82% of them seen just once; the ten biggest clones take up 35% to 50%. This receptor was taken from a human donor with aplastic anemia. Sample: sorted CD4+, CD8+, or CD8+CD57+ T cells (not recorded which) from PBMCs. The rearrangement uses TRBV7-9 and TRBJ2-2; the table gives TRBD2 as D, unverified against the DNA. The CDR3 is CASSFERSGLID.